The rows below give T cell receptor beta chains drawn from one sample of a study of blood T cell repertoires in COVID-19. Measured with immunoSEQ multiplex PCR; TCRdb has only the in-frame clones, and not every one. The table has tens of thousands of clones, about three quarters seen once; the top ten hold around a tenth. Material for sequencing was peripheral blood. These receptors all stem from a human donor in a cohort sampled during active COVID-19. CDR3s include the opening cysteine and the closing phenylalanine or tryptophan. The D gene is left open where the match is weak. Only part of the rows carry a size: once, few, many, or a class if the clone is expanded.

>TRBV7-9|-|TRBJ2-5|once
CASSLVPSSGTQYF
TGTGCCAGCAGCTTGGTCCCTTCGTCGGGGACCCAGTACTTC
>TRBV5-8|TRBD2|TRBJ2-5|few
CASRGWQGTSGGQETQYF
TGTGCCAGCAGGGGTTGGCAAGGGACTAGCGGAGGACAAGAGACCCAGTACTTC
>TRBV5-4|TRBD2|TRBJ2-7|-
CASSLAYGGGSYEQYF
TGTGCCAGCAGCTTGGCCTATGGCGGGGGTTCCTACGAGCAGTACTTC
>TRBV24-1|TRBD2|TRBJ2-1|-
CATSTSGRVGEQFF
TGTGCCACCAGCACTAGCGGGAGAGTGGGTGAGCAGTTCTTC
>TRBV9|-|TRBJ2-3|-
CASSPRDSGGGIRWYSTDTQYF
TGTGCCAGCAGCCCTAGGGATAGCGGAGGAGGGATACGGTGGTATAGCACAGATACGCAGTATTTT
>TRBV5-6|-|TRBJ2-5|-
CASSASETQYF
TGTGCCAGCTCTGCTAGCGAGACCCAGTACTTC
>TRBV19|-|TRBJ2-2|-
CASSEIGELFF
TGTGCCAGTAGTGAGATCGGGGAGCTGTTTTTT
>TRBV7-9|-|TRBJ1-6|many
CASSLSNSGYSPLHF
TGTGCCAGCAGCCTATCCAACAGCGGATATTCACCCCTCCACTTT
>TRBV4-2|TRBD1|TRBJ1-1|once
CASSQPGQVNTEAFF
TGTGCCAGCAGCCAGCCGGGACAGGTGAACACTGAAGCTTTCTTT
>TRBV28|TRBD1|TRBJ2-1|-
CASSLSLTGGYAYNEQFF
TGTGCCAGCAGTTTATCCCTTACAGGGGGCTACGCTTACAATGAGCAGTTCTTC
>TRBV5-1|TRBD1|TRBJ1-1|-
CASSLIQGPVAEAFF
TGCGCCAGCAGCTTGATACAGGGGCCGGTCGCTGAAGCTTTCTTT
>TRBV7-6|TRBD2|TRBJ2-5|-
CASSRTSGRKETQYF
TGTGCCAGCAGCCGGACTAGCGGGAGGAAAGAGACCCAGTACTTC
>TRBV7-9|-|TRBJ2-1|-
CASGGLAYNEQFF
TGTGCCAGCGGGGGACTTGCCTACAATGAGCAGTTCTTC
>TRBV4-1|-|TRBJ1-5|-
CASSQVGQYQPQHF
TGCGCCAGCAGCCAAGTTGGACAGTATCAGCCCCAGCATTTT
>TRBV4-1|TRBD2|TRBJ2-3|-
CASSQWTSGNDSDTQYF
TGCGCCAGCAGCCAATGGACTAGCGGAAACGATTCAGATACGCAGTATTTT
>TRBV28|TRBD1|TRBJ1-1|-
CASSPDRGKKHWVNTEAFF
TGTGCCAGCAGTCCCGACAGGGGCAAGAAACATTGGGTGAACACTGAAGCTTTCTTT
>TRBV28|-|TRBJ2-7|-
CASASGSREQYF
TGTGCCAGCGCGAGCGGTAGTAGGGAGCAGTACTTC